This T cell receptor beta chain was profiled in a study of blood T cell repertoires in COVID-19. Study summary: The analysed material was cDNA or gDNA that came from T cells, B-cell-depleted T cells, or PBMCs.

Data came from immunoSEQ multiplex PCR; TCRdb stores just in-frame clones and leaves some out. The profile shows roughly 170,000 clones, about 80% of them singletons. This CDR3 is built from 17 residues. CDR1 and CDR2 from the germline V gene are LGHNA and YNFKEQ. V was pared by 0 bases and J by 7 bases, with 8 bases of the junction left unmatched. This TCR came from a woman in her 70s with acute or convalescent COVID-19. The chain links TRBV4-2 to TRBJ2-7, with 14 bases identical to TRBD2. Sequencing was performed on peripheral blood. The CDR3 spells CASSQDWGTSGSWEQYF. The CDR3 DNA reads as TGTGCCAGCAGCCAAGATTGGGGGACTAGCGGGAGTTGGGAGCAGTACTTC.